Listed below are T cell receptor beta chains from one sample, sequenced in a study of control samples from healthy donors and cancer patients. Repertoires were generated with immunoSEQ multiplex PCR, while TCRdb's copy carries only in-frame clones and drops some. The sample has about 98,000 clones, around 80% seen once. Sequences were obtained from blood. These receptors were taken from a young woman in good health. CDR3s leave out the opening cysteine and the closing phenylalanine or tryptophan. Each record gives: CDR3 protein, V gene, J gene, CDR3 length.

SVGSYSNQPQH,TRBV29-1,TRBJ1-5,11
SVDGGTRYEQY,TRBV29-1,TRBJ2-7,11
ASSGTSGGAAEQF,TRBV5-5,TRBJ2-1,13
ASSLTGTNSPLH,TRBV27,TRBJ1-6,12
ASSYFFTDTQY,TRBV6-6,TRBJ2-3,11
ASSRGADQPQH,TRBV6-5,TRBJ1-5,11
ASGVASSYEQY,TRBV19,TRBJ2-7,11
ASSPKGRVPQETQY,TRBV3-1/TRBV3-2,TRBJ2-5,14
ASSHPGHSYEQY,TRBV19,TRBJ2-7,12
ASSGTGAPLH,TRBV2,TRBJ1-6,10
ASSQVGLYNSPLH,TRBV3-1/TRBV3-2,TRBJ1-6,13
ASSRQGFHEQY,TRBV6-2/TRBV6-3,TRBJ2-7,11
ASSSSGTPRDEQY,TRBV13,TRBJ2-7,13
ASSRGGQNTEAF,TRBV9,TRBJ1-1,12
ASSEWADTYEQY,TRBV25-1,TRBJ2-7,12
ASRGGGYTEAF,TRBV2,TRBJ1-1,11
ASSYSKRAKDYGYT,TRBV6-6,TRBJ1-2,14
ASSSGDRAPQETQY,TRBV27,TRBJ2-5,14
ASSLGPSAGGPNEQF,TRBV11-2,TRBJ2-1,15
AWSEGFHNSPLH,TRBV30,TRBJ1-6,12
ASSLADRMVTTEAF,TRBV7-8,TRBJ1-1,14
ASRRGPLDGYT,TRBV12-3/TRBV12-4,TRBJ1-2,11
ASSPGGANTEAF,TRBV6-6,TRBJ1-1,12
ASSLETGGLETQY,TRBV7-6,TRBJ2-5,13
SALGPREAF,TRBV20-1,TRBJ1-1,9
ASSLGADTQY,TRBV5-6,TRBJ2-3,10
ASSSRTGGDQPQH,TRBV7-2,TRBJ1-5,13
AISGDGYT,TRBV10-3,TRBJ1-2,8
ASSYGGSYDKF,TRBV6-5,TRBJ2-1,11
ASGLVTGGSEYGYT,TRBV12-5,TRBJ1-2,14
ASSEIGQRDTQY,TRBV6-1,TRBJ2-3,12
ASSLGTTSTDTQY,TRBV5-1,TRBJ2-3,13
SVEWYGYT,TRBV29-1,TRBJ1-2,8
ASNLEVGGTDTQY,TRBV10-2,TRBJ2-3,13
ASSRVQGANYGYT,TRBV4-3,TRBJ1-2,13
ASSYGTGGGELF,TRBV7-3,TRBJ2-2,12
ASSQPGLAYIQY,TRBV4-2,TRBJ2-4,12
ASSLSLSTDTQY,TRBV7-2,TRBJ2-3,12
ATSDRLAGGTTDTQY,TRBV24-1,TRBJ2-3,15
AISAVDSRETQY,TRBV10-3,TRBJ2-5,12
ASILGGGNEQF,TRBV6-5,TRBJ2-1,11
ASSFPGTGAYEQY,TRBV5-6,TRBJ2-7,13
ASSVQGGSTDTQY,TRBV9,TRBJ2-3,13
ASSYGMDVPQAF,TRBV6-6,TRBJ1-1,12
AWNRGLSGYT,TRBV30,TRBJ1-2,10
ASSLYRGGETQY,TRBV5-4,TRBJ2-5,12
ASSIGQYTEAF,TRBV19,TRBJ1-1,11